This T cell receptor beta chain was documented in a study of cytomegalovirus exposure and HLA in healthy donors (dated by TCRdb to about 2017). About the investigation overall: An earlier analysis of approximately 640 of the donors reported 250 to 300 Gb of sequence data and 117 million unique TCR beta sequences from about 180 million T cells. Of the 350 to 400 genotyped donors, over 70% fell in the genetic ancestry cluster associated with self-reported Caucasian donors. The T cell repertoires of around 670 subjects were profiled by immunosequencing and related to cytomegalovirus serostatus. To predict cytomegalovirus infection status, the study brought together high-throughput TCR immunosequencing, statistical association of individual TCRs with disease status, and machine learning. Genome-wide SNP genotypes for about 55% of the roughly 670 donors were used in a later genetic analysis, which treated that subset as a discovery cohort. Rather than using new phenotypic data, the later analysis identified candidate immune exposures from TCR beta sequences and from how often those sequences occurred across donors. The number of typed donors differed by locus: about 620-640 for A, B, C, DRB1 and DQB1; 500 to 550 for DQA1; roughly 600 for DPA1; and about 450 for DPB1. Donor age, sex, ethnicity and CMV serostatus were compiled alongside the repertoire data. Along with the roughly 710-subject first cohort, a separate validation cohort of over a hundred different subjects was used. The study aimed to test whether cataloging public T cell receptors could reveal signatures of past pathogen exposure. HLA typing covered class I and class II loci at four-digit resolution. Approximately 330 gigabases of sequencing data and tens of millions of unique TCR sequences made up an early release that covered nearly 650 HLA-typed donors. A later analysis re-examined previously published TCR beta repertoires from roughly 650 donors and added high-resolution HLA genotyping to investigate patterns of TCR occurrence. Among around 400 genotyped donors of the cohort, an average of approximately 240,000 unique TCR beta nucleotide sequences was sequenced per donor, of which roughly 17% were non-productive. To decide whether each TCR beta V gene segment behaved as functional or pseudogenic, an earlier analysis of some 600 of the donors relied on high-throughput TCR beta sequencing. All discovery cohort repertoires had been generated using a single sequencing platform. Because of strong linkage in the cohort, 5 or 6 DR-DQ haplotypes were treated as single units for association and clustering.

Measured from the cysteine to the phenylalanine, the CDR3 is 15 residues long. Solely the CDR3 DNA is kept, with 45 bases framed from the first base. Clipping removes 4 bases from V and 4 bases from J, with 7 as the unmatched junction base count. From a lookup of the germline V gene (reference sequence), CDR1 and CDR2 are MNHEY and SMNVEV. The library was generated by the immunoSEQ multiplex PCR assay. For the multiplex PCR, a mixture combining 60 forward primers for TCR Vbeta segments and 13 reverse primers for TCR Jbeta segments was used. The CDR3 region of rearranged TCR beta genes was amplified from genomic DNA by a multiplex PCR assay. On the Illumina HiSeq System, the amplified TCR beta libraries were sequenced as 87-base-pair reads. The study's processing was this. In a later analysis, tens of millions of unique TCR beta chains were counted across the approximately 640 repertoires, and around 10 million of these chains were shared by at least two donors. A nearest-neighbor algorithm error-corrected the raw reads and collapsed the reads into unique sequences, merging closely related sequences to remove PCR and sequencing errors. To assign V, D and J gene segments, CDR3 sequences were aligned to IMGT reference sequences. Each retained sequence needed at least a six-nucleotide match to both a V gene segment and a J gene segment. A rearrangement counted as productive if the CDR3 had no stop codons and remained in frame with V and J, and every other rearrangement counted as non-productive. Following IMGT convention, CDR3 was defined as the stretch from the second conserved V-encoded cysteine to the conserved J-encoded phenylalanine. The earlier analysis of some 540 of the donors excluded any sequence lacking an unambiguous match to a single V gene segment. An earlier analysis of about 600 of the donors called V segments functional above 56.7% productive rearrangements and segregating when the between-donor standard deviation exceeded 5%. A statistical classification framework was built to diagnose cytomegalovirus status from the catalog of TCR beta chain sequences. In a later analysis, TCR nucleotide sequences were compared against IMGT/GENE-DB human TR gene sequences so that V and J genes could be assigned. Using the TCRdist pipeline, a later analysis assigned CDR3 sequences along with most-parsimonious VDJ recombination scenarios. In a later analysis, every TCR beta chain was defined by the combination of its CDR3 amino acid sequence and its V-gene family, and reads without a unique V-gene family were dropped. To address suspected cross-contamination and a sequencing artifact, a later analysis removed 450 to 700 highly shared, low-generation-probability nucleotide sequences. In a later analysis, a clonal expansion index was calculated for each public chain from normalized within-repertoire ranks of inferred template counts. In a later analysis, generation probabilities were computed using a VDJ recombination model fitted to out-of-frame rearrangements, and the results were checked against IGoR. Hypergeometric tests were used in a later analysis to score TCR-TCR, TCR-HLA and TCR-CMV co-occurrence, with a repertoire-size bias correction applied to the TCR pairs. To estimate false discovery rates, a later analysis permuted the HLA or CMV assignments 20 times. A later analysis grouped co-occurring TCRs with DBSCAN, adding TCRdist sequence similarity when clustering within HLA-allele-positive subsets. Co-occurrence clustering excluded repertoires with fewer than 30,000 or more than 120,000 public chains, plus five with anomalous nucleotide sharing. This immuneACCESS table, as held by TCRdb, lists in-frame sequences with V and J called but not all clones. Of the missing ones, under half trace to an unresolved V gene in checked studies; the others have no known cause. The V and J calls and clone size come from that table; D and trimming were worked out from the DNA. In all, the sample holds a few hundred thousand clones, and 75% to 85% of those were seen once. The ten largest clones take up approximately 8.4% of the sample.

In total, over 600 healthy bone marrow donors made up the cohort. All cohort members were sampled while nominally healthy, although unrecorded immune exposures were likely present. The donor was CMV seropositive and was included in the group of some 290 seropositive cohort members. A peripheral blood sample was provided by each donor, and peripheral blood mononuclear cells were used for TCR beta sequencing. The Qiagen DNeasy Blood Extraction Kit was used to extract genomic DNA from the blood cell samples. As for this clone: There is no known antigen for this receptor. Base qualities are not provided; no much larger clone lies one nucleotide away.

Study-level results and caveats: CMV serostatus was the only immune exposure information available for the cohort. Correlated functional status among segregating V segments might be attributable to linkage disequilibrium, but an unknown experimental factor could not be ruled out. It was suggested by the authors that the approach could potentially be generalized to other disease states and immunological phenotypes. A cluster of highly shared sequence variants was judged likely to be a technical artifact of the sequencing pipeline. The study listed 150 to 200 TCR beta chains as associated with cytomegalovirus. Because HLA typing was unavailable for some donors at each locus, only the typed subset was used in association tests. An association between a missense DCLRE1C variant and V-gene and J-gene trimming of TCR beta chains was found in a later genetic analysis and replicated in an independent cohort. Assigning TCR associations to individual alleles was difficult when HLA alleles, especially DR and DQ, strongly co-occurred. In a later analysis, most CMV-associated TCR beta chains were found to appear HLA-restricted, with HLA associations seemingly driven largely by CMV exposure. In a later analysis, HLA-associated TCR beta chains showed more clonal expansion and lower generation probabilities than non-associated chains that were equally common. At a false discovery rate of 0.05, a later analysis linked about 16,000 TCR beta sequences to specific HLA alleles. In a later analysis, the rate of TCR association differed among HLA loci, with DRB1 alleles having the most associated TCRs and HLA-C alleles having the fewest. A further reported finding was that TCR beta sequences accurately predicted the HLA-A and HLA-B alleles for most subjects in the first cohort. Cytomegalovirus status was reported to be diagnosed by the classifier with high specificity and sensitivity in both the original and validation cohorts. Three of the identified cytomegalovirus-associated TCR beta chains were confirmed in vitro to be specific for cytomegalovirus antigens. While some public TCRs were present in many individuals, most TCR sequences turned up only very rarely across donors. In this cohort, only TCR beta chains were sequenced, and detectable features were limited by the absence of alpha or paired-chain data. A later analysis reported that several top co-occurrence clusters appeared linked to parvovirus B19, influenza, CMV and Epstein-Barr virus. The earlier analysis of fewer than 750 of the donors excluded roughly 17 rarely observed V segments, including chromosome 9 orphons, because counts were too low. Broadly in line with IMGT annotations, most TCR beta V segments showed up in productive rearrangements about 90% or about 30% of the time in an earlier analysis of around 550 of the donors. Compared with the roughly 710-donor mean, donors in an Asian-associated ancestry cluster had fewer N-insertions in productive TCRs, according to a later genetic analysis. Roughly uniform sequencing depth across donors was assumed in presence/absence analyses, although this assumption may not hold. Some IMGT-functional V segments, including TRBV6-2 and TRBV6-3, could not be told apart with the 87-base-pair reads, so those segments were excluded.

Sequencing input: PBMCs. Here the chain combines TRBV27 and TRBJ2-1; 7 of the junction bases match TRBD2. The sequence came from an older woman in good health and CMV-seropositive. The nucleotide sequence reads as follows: TGTGCCAGCAGTTCCGGGGGAGGGGCTTACAATGAGCAGTTCTTC. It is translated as CASSSGGGAYNEQFF.